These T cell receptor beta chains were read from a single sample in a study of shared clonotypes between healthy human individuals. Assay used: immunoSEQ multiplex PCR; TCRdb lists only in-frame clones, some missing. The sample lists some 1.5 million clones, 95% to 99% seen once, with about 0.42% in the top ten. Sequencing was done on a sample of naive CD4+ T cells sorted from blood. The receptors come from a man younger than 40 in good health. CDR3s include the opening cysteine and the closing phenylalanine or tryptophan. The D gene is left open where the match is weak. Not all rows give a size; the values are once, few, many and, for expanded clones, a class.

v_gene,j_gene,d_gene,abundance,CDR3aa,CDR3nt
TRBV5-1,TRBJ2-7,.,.,CASSLVANTYEQYF,TGCGCCAGCAGCTTGGTCGCCAATACCTACGAGCAGTACTTC
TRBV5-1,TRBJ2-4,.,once,CASSLEGGIDIQYF,TGCGCCAGCAGCTTGGAAGGCGGGATAGACATTCAGTACTTC
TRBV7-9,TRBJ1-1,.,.,CASSLVTWDGLIMNTEAFF,TGTGCCAGCAGCTTAGTCACCTGGGACGGTTTAATTATGAACACTGAAGCTTTCTTT
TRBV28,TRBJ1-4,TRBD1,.,CASSLPGQGRVELFF,TGTGCCAGCAGTTTACCGGGACAGGGGAGGGTAGAGCTGTTTTTT
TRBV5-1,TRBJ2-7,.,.,CASSLRGTEQYF,TGCGCCAGCAGCTTGAGAGGGACCGAGCAGTACTTC
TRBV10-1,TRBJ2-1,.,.,CASSESRTTGEQFF,TGCGCCAGCAGTGAGTCGCGGACTACGGGTGAGCAGTTCTTC
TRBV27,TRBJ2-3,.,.,CASSTDSRTDTQYF,TGTGCCAGCAGTACGGACAGCCGCACAGATACGCAGTATTTT
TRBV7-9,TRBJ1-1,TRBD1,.,CASVRDRNTEAFF,TGTGCCTCCGTCCGGGACAGGAACACTGAAGCTTTCTTT
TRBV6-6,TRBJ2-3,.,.,CASTLVTTDTQYF,TGTGCCAGCACTCTAGTGACCACAGATACGCAGTATTTT
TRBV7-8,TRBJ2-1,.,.,CASSLWSGTYNEQFF,TGTGCCAGCAGCTTATGGAGCGGAACCTACAATGAGCAGTTCTTC
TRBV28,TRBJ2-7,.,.,CASRPPGVAGEQYF,TGTGCCAGCAGACCACCGGGAGTGGCTGGCGAGCAGTACTTC
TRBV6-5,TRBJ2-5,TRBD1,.,CASRYHSDRGWETQYF,TGTGCCAGCAGATACCATTCGGACAGGGGCTGGGAGACCCAGTACTTC
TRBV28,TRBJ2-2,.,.,CASSRTGTANTGELFF,TGTGCCAGCAGTAGAACAGGGACCGCGAACACCGGGGAGCTGTTTTTT
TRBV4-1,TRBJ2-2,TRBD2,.,CASSQFSGSANTGELFF,TGCGCCAGCAGCCAATTTAGCGGGAGTGCGAACACCGGGGAGCTGTTTTTT
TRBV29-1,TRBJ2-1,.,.,CSVEGRVTLNEQFF,TGCAGCGTTGAAGGTAGGGTTACGTTAAATGAGCAGTTCTTC
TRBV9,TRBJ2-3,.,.,CASSGMWDSTDTQYF,TGTGCCAGCAGCGGGATGTGGGACTCCACAGATACGCAGTATTTT
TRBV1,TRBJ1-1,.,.,CTRNRELAEAFF,TGCACCCGCAACAGGGAATTAGCTGAAGCTTTCTTT
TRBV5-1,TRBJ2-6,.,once,CASSLDPAAGANVLTF,TGCGCCAGCAGCTTGGACCCGGCGGCTGGGGCCAACGTCCTGACTTTC
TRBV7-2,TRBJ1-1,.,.,CASSSAGVLPEAFF,TGTGCCAGCAGCTCGGCAGGGGTCCTTCCTGAAGCTTTCTTT
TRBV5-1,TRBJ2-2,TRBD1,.,CASSPRTGNLNTGELFF,TGCGCCAGCAGCCCGAGGACAGGGAACCTTAACACCGGGGAGCTGTTTTTT
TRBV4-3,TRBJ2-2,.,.,CASSQDWRVEAGELFF,TGCGCCAGCAGCCAAGATTGGAGGGTGGAGGCCGGGGAGCTGTTTTTT
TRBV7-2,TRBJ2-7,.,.,CASSLAFEQYF,TGTGCCAGCAGCTTAGCGTTCGAGCAGTACTTC
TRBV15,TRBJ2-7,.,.,CATSRGELRAYEQYF,TGTGCCACCAGCAGAGGGGAACTGAGGGCCTACGAGCAGTACTTC
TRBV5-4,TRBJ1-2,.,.,CASSLWQGDGYTF,TGTGCCAGCAGCTTGTGGCAGGGAGACGGCTACACCTTC
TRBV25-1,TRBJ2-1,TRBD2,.,CASSGRLAAYYNEQFF,TGTGCCAGCAGTGGCAGACTAGCAGCTTATTACAATGAGCAGTTCTTC
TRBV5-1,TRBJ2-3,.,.,CASSLEVLDTQYF,TGCGCCAGCAGCTTGGAGGTTCTCGATACGCAGTATTTT
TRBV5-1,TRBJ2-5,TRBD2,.,CASSSGTSGKETQYF,TGCGCCAGCAGCTCCGGGACTAGCGGAAAAGAGACCCAGTACTTC